In its sample, the clone carrying this TCR beta chain was seen many times. The antigen is unknown. These data belong to a study of regulatory T cells in long-lasting Graves disease. Germline CDR1 DFQATT, CDR2 SNEGSKA (reference sequence). The CDR3 has 12 amino acids. General observations from the study: In persistent patients, shared public clonotypes (more than 2,500) outnumbered those in new patients (nearly 1,000).

In building TCR beta libraries, iRepertoire HTBI primers were used together with Arm-PCR of CDR3 regions. MiXCR was run by TCRdb on the multiplex PCR reads, yielding one entry per CDR3 protein. The repertoire consists of roughly 400,000 distinct CDR3 sequences, with about 15% occurring once and the leading ten covering about 25%. Indicated time point: newly diagnosed GD, antithyroid drugs for less than 3 months. The TCR library used RNA extracted from PBMCs. Per American Thyroid Association guidelines, Graves' disease was diagnosed. This same sample was also part of a study on T cells in Graves' hyperthyroidism and ophthalmopathy.

The chain has TRBV20-1 and TRBJ2-1; D is possibly TRBD1 (6 bases). This sequence originates from a woman in her late teens or twenties with Graves disease. The sample here was peripheral blood mononuclear cells (PBMCs), taken at new diagnosis, from a patient treated with antithyroid drugs. CDR3 sequence (DNA): TGCTCACCCAGGGGACACTCCAATGAGCAGTTCTTC. Translating it yields CSPRGHSNEQFF.